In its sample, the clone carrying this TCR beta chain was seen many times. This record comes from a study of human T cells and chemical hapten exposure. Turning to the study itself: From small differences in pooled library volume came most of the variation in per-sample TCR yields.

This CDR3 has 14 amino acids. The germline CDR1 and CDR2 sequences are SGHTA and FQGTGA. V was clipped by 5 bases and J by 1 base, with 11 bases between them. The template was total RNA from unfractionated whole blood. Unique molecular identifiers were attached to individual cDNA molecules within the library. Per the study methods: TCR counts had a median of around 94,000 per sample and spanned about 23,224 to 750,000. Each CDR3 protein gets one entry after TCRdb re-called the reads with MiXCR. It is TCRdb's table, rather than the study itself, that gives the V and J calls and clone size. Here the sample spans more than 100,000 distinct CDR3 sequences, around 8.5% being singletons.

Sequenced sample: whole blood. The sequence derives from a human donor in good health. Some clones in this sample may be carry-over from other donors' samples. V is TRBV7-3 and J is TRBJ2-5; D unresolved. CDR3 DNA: TGTGCCAGCAGCCTAGGAGTCAGCCAAGAGACCCAGTACTTC. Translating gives CASSLGVSQETQYF.